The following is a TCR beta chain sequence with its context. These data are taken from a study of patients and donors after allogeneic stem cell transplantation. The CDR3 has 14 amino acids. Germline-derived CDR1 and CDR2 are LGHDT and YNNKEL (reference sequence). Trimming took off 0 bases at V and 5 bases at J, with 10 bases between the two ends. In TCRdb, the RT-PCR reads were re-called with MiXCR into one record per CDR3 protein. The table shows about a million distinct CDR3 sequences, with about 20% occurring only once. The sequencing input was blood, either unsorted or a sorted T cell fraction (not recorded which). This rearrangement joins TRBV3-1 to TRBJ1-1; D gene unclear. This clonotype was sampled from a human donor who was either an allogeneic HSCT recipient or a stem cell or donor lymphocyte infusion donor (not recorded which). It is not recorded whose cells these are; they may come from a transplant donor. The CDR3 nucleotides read TGTGCCAGCAGCCAAGATCATGGGCGAACTGAAGCTTTCTTT. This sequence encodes CASSQDHGRTEAFF.